Ten or more counts support the clone carrying this TCR beta chain. Its antigen remains unidentified. Unmatched junction bases numbered 8, after V lost 4 bases and J lost 5 bases. The germline gives CDR1 MNHNS, CDR2 SASEGT. CDR3 length equals 15 residues. This sample is drawn from a study of T cell repertoires in cytomegalovirus infection. Each CDR3 protein gets one entry after TCRdb re-called the reads with MiXCR. The sample includes 750,000 to 900,000 distinct CDR3 sequences, 25% to 35% seen only once; the top ten take approximately 14%. The clonotype was recovered from a human donor in good health (CMV status not recorded). Some clones in this sample may be carry-over from other donors' samples. The sample here was cultured CD8+ T cells from PBMCs, taken from culture after CMV antigen stimulation. This sequence joins TRBV6-1 and TRBJ2-7, with TRBD1 identical over 10 bases. The CDR3, as DNA: TGTGCCAGCAGTGGAAGGGACAGGGGAGAAAACGAGCAGTACTTC. This codes for CASSGRDRGENEQYF.